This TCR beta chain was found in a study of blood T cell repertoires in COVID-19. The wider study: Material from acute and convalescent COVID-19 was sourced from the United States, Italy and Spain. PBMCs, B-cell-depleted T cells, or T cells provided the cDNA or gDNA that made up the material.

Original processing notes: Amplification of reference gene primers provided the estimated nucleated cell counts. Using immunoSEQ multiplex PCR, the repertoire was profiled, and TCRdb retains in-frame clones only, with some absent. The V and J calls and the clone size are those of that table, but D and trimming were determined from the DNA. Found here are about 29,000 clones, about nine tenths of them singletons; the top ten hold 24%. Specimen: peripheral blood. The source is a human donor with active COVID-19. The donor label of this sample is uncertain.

CDR3 nucleotide sequence: TGTGCCAGCATCAGCCCAGGTTATAGCAATCAGCCCCAGCATTTT. Its translation is CASISPGYSNQPQHF. V and J are TRBV6-4 and TRBJ1-5; no definite D call. Trimming pared 7 bases from V and 0 bases from J, leaving 13 bases between. Germline V gene sequence: CDR1 MRHNA, CDR2 SNTAGT. This CDR3 is built from 15 residues.